Listed below are T cell receptor beta chains from one sample, sequenced in a study of control samples from healthy donors and cancer patients. Only in-frame clones appear in the TCRdb table, and some are missing; sequencing was by immunoSEQ multiplex PCR. The sample consists of roughly 100,000 clones, around 88% of them appearing once. Sequencing used blood. The receptor set was obtained from a man aged 30 to 39 in good health. Both conserved end residues are part of each CDR3. A D gene is named only where the DNA matches it firmly. Clone sizes are given selectively: once, few, many, or a class where the clone is expanded.

V,D,J,size,DNA,CDR3
TRBV6-2/TRBV6-3,NA,TRBJ2-5,NA,TGTGCCAGCAGTTACATCAGAGGGGGTTACCCTAACCAAGAGACCCAGTACTTC,CASSYIRGGYPNQETQYF
TRBV12-5,NA,TRBJ2-5,NA,TGTGCTAGTGGTTTGTCTCCTACTAGTGCGGAGACCCAGTACTTC,CASGLSPTSAETQYF
TRBV9,TRBD1,TRBJ1-6,NA,TGTGCCAGCAGTGGGGGACAGTATAATTCACCCCTCCACTTT,CASSGGQYNSPLHF
TRBV5-1,TRBD1,TRBJ2-5,NA,TGCGCCAGCAGCCCTGGGCCGGGACAGCAAGAGACCCAGTACTTC,CASSPGPGQQETQYF
TRBV28,NA,TRBJ1-2,NA,TGTGCCAGCAGTTTGCTTAGGGGCGGCTACACCTTC,CASSLLRGGYTF
TRBV2,NA,TRBJ2-1,NA,TGTGCCAGCAGCGCTGACAGATCCTACAATGAGCAGTTCTTC,CASSADRSYNEQFF
TRBV19,TRBD1,TRBJ1-6,NA,TGTGCCAGTAGTGGGACAGGGGGCAATTCACCCCTCCACTTT,CASSGTGGNSPLHF
TRBV12-5,TRBD1,TRBJ1-1,NA,TGTGCTAGTGGTGGGGGACAGGGGGACGGCACTGAAGCTTTCTTT,CASGGGQGDGTEAFF
TRBV19,NA,TRBJ1-4,NA,TGTGCCATCTGGTCGGGGGAAAAACTGTTTTTT,CAIWSGEKLFF
TRBV19,TRBD2,TRBJ2-5,NA,TGTGCCAGTAGTATCGCGGGAGGGGCTCAAGAGACCCAGTACTTC,CASSIAGGAQETQYF
TRBV4-2,NA,TRBJ2-7,NA,TGTGCCAGCAGACCCCGCGCGGGTAACTTGGGGGAGCAGTACTTC,CASRPRAGNLGEQYF
TRBV7-8,NA,TRBJ1-5,NA,TGTGCCAGCAGCTTAGCCGCAGGGACCAGCAATCAGCCCCAGCATTTT,CASSLAAGTSNQPQHF
TRBV29-1,NA,TRBJ2-7,NA,TGCAGCGTTCGTGGGCTGGCCTACGAGCAGTACTTC,CSVRGLAYEQYF
TRBV7-3,NA,TRBJ2-2,NA,TGTGCCAGCAGCCCGGGACCTAGCGAGAACGGGGAGCTGTTTTTT,CASSPGPSENGELFF
TRBV5-4,TRBD1,TRBJ1-4,NA,TGTGCCAGCAGCGAAGAGTGGACAGGGTTACCTGAAAAACTGTTTTTT,CASSEEWTGLPEKLFF
TRBV9,NA,TRBJ1-5,few,TGTGCCAGCAGCAGAGATAGCAATCAGCCCCAGCATTTT,CASSRDSNQPQHF
TRBV5-1,TRBD2,TRBJ2-1,NA,TGCGCCAGCAGCTTGAACTATATAGCGGGAGGGGGAAATGAGCAGTTCTTC,CASSLNYIAGGGNEQFF
TRBV11-2,TRBD1,TRBJ2-5,NA,TGTGCCAGCAGCTTCGGACAGGGGAGGCAAGAGACCCAGTACTTC,CASSFGQGRQETQYF
TRBV28,NA,TRBJ1-4,NA,TGTGCCAGCCGCAGAGCGGCTAATGAAAAACTGTTTTTT,CASRRAANEKLFF
TRBV6-1,NA,TRBJ2-5,once,TGTGCCAGCAGTGAAGCGAGCGGGACAGTTTGGGCCTCATTACTTCAAGAGACCCAGTACTTC,CASSEASGTVWASLLQETQYF
TRBV19,NA,TRBJ2-3,NA,TGTGCCAGTAGGGGACTGATCCCCGTCGGAACGCAGTATTTT,CASRGLIPVGTQYF
TRBV3-1/TRBV3-2,TRBD2,TRBJ2-7,NA,TGTGCCAGCAGCCAAGTGGGCCTGGCTAGCGGGTTCCACGAGCAGTACTTC,CASSQVGLASGFHEQYF
TRBV5-1,TRBD1,TRBJ1-1,NA,TGCGCCAGCAGCCCTCCGGGACAGGGATTCCCTGAAGCTTTCTTT,CASSPPGQGFPEAFF
TRBV27,NA,TRBJ2-7,NA,TGTGCCAGCAGTTTATCCCGCGCTTACGAGCAGTACTTC,CASSLSRAYEQYF
TRBV7-3,TRBD2,TRBJ2-1,NA,TGTGCCAGCAGCTCCGGGACTAGCGCTTACAATGAGCAGTTCTTC,CASSSGTSAYNEQFF
TRBV24-1,NA,TRBJ1-2,once,TGTGCCACCCAAGGCTGGGTAGAGGGTGGCTACACCTTC,CATQGWVEGGYTF
TRBV4-2,TRBD1,TRBJ2-1,NA,TGTGCCAGCAGCCAACGACAGGGTCAGGCCTACAATGAGCAGTTCTTC,CASSQRQGQAYNEQFF
TRBV3-1/TRBV3-2,TRBD1,TRBJ1-5,NA,TGTGCCAGCAGCCCCCCGGGACAGGGCAACTATAGCAATCAGCCCCAGCATTTT,CASSPPGQGNYSNQPQHF
TRBV4-2,NA,TRBJ2-5,NA,TGTGCCAGCAGCGTCGGATGGGCGGAGACCCAGTACTTC,CASSVGWAETQYF
TRBV2,TRBD1,TRBJ2-2,NA,TGTGCCAGCAGTGAAGCAGAGGACGACAGGGGTATGGGGGAGCTGTTTTTT,CASSEAEDDRGMGELFF
TRBV5-1,NA,TRBJ2-2,NA,TGCGCCAGCAGCTATAACACCGGGGAGCTGTTTTTT,CASSYNTGELFF
TRBV19,NA,TRBJ2-1,NA,TGTGCCAGTAGTATGGGTAACTCCTACAATGAGCAGTTCTTC,CASSMGNSYNEQFF